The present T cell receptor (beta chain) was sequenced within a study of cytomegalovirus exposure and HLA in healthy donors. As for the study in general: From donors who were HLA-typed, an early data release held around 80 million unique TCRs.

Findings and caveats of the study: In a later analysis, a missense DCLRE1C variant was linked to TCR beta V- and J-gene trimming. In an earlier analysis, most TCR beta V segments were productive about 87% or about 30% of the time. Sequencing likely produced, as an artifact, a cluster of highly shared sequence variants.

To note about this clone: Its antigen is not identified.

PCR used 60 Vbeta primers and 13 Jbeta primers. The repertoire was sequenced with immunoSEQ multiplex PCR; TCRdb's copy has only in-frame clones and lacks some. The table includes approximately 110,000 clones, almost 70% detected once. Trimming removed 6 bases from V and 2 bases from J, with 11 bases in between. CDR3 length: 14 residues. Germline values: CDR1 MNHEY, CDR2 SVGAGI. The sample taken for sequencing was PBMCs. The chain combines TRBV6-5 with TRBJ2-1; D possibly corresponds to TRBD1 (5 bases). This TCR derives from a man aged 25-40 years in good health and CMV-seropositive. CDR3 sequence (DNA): TGTGCCAGCAGACCCGGCAGGGCCTACAATGAGCAGTTCTTC. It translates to CASRPGRAYNEQFF.